These T cell receptor beta chains were read from a single sample in a study of regulatory T cells in long-lasting Graves disease. One entry per CDR3 protein results from TCRdb running MiXCR on the multiplex PCR reads. The sample has nearly 350,000 distinct CDR3 sequences, about 20% seen once. This material consisted of peripheral blood mononuclear cells (PBMCs), taken when the disease was refractory, from a patient treated with antithyroid drugs. All receptors come from a female donor with Graves disease. The CDR3 runs from the conserved cysteine through the conserved F or W. The D gene is left open where the match is weak. Size tells how often a clone was seen (once, few, many) or the class of an expanded clone, and some rows leave it out.

>TRBV5-1|.|TRBJ1-6|.
CASSLAGVLESPLHF
TGCGCCAGCAGCTTAGCAGGGGTACTTGAATCACCCCTCCACTTT
>TRBV11-3|many|TRBJ1-1|.
CASSLVAVNTEAFF
TGTGCCAGCAGCTTAGTGGCGGTGAACACTGAAGCTTTCTTT
>TRBV6-4|.|TRBJ2-5|.
CANPRATQETQYF
TGTGCAAACCCCCGGGCAACCCAAGAGACCCAGTACTTC
>TRBV6-2/TRBV6-3|.|TRBJ2-1|.
CASRKTGVHEQFF
TGTGCCAGCAGGAAGACCGGGGTGCATGAGCAGTTCTTC
>TRBV4-1|.|TRBJ1-2|.
CASRGYDGRGYTF
TGCGCCAGCAGGGGCTACGATGGCAGGGGCTACACCTTC
>TRBV30|many|TRBJ2-7|.
CAWSVGSYEQYF
TGTGCCTGGAGTGTTGGGTCCTACGAGCAGTACTTC
>TRBV7-9|few|TRBJ2-7|.
CASSPVVVPYEQYF
TGTGCCAGCAGCCCGGTAGTGGTCCCCTACGAGCAGTACTTC
>TRBV7-6|many|TRBJ1-2|TRBD1
CASSFGQEYGYTF
TGTGCCAGCAGCTTCGGACAGGAGTATGGCTACACCTTC
>TRBV27|many|TRBJ1-1|TRBD1
CASRGGTGVNTEAFF
TGTGCCAGCCGGGGAGGGACAGGGGTCAACACTGAAGCTTTCTTT
>TRBV5-6|many|TRBJ2-7|.
CASSLAGPSYEQYF
TGTGCCAGCAGCTTGGCGGGGCCGTCCTACGAGCAGTACTTC
>TRBV19|few|TRBJ1-2|TRBD1
CASGRDRGVRYGYTF
TGTGCCAGCGGGAGGGACAGGGGTGTTCGCTATGGCTACACCTTC
>TRBV19|once|TRBJ2-7|TRBD2
CASSSAAGGPVAYEQYF
TGTGCCAGTAGTTCTGCAGCGGGAGGGCCGGTCGCCTACGAGCAGTACTTC
>TRBV7-2|many|TRBJ2-2|.
CASSLVWLNTGELFF
TGTGCCAGCAGCTTAGTGTGGCTGAACACCGGGGAGCTGTTTTTT
>TRBV7-2|many|TRBJ2-7|.
CASSSFIHEQYF
TGTGCCAGCAGCTCCTTTATCCACGAGCAGTACTTC
>TRBV28|many|TRBJ1-6|TRBD1
CASRGQEDSPLHF
TGTGCCAGCAGGGGACAGGAAGATTCACCCCTCCACTTT
>TRBV11-2|many|TRBJ2-2|.
CASSLNRALGGELFF
TGTGCCAGCAGCTTGAACAGGGCTCTTGGCGGGGAGCTGTTTTTT
>TRBV2|many|TRBJ1-5|.
CASGVLGEGPQHF
TGTGCCAGTGGGGTGCTCGGCGAGGGGCCCCAGCATTTT
>TRBV20-1|.|TRBJ2-3|TRBD1
CSANPWTGESTDTQYF
TGCAGTGCTAACCCCTGGACAGGGGAGAGCACAGATACGCAGTATTTT
>TRBV28|.|TRBJ2-7|.
CAWSPKAAGRYYEQYF
TGTGCCTGGAGTCCCAAGGCGGCAGGAAGGTATTACGAGCAGTACTTC
>TRBV7-8|many|TRBJ2-7|TRBD2
CASSLALGLAYEQYF
TGTGCCAGCAGCTTAGCTCTAGGACTAGCCTACGAGCAGTACTTC